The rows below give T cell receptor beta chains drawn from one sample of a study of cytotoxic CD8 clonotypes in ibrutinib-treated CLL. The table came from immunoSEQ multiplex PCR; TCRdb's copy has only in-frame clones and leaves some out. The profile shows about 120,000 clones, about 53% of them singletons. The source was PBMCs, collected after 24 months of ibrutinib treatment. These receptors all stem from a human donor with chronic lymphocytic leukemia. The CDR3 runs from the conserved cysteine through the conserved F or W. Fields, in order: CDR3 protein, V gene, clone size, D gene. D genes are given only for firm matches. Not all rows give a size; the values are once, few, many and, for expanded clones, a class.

CAWSVRRGGLNTEAFF TRBV30 . .
CATGHGGEGGYTF TRBV2 . .
CSARDRDYGYTF TRBV29-1 . TRBD1
CASRELETQYF TRBV25-1 . .
CASRSGSGYTF TRBV6-6 . .
CASSLAGGSYEQYF TRBV6-1 . TRBD2
CSVEKGLGHQPQHF TRBV29-1 . .
CASSLVRAGNEQYF TRBV7-2 . .
CASSFGTTTEKLFF TRBV12-1 . .
CASAGSGNQPQHF TRBV12-5 . .
CASSFLQGARSNQPQHF TRBV18 . TRBD1
CAWTVAGPPNEQFF TRBV30 few .
CASRDNINQPQHF TRBV19 . .
CASSIGGVQETQYF TRBV19 . .
CASRKNSPLHF TRBV19 . .
CASSENVVYNEQFF TRBV2 . .
CASSPQAERYGYTF TRBV6-5 . .
CASRNLQGYGGELFF TRBV27 . .
CASSDVRQSNSPLHF TRBV25-1 . .
CASRTSGGSNEQFF TRBV7-3 . TRBD2
CASRRQGISYNEQFF TRBV6-5 few TRBD1
CASSLSGEGGDTQYF TRBV28 . TRBD2
CASSPSGTPPYNEQFF TRBV19 . .
CATSTNRGIGEQYF TRBV15 few TRBD1
CATMGGDFYNEQFF TRBV7-7 . .
CASGRGQGASETQYF TRBV12-5 . TRBD1
CASSRQSSTDTQYF TRBV10-2 once .
CAWGRGTGRKNTEAFF TRBV30 . TRBD1
CASPNLLLLAGGPNQETQYF TRBV9 . TRBD2
CASSFGQGFEQYF TRBV27 . .
CSVEKADYGYTF TRBV29-1 . .
CASSFARTSGDTDTQYF TRBV5-1 few TRBD2
CASSIDGRGGNQPQHF TRBV19 . .
CASSGGYLNQPQHF TRBV6-4 . .
CAWRTGAGNTIYF TRBV30 . TRBD1
CASSSFRDRNSPLHF TRBV28 few TRBD1
CSVRVGGAYLTYEQYF TRBV29-1 . .
CASSLAGRGRLSPLHF TRBV7-2 . TRBD1
CSVPGQSNTEAFF TRBV29-1 . TRBD1
CASSSWTGRGTGELFF TRBV28 . TRBD1
CASRTGTGSNQPQHF TRBV6-5 . TRBD1
CASSLTASSTDTQYF TRBV5-1 . .
CASSLHGSDTEAFF TRBV5-1 . .
CASSLGGKGYGYTF TRBV5-4 . .
CASSAGQGSSYEQYF TRBV5-1 . TRBD1
CASIGPGGIGEQFF TRBV27 . .
CASSLPLEGVSTDTQYF TRBV7-6 . .
CASSEAGSTAGNTIYF TRBV2 . .
CASSTIRAGVLNGYTF TRBV6-6 few .
CASSAQRTGAFF TRBV9 . .
CASSLEAGYEQYF TRBV11-3 . .
CARSSRAPNTEAFF TRBV7-5 . .
CAWSEYAGAVGELFF TRBV30 . .
CASSSGDYTEAFF TRBV13 . .
CASSLDRVGGYTF TRBV6-1 . TRBD1
CASSQTGNYGYTF TRBV6-5 . TRBD1
CASRGGQGNTEAFF TRBV6-5 . TRBD1
CASSQDEGGTEAFF TRBV4-2 once .
CASSQGLNPGELFF TRBV5-1 many .